This TCR beta chain comes out of a study of blood T cell repertoires in COVID-19. Germline trimming cut 1 base from V and 4 bases from J; bases unmatched to any gene: 3. The CDR3 has 15 residues. Germline loops: CDR1 LNHNV, CDR2 YYDKDF (reference sequence). Some clones are missing from TCRdb's copy, which holds only in-frame ones; the method was immunoSEQ multiplex PCR. The sample consists of almost 200,000 clones, 70% to 80% of them appearing once. The chain recombines TRBV15 with TRBJ2-7; 11 bases match TRBD2. Input material: peripheral blood. The TCR comes from a woman in her 40s with COVID-19, enrolled during active disease. For the CDR3, the DNA is TGTGCCACCAGCAGAGGCCTAGCGGGGGGATACGAGCAGTACTTC. Its protein is CATSRGLAGGYEQYF.